These T cell receptor beta chains were read from a single sample in a study of cytomegalovirus exposure and HLA in healthy donors. Produced via immunoSEQ multiplex PCR; TCRdb's table is partial and in-frame only. In the table there are about 240,000 clones, 80% to 85% of which are singletons. Sequences were obtained from PBMCs. These receptors all stem from a woman aged 55-70 years in good health and CMV-seropositive. CDR3s include the opening cysteine and the closing phenylalanine or tryptophan. A D gene is named only where the DNA matches it firmly. Clone size, where shown, is once, few, many, or a class for clones that have expanded.

>NA|NA|TRBV9|TRBJ2-3
CASSVSGPGGTDTQYF
TGTGCCAGCAGCGTATCGGGTCCGGGAGGCACAGATACGCAGTATTTT
>NA|NA|TRBV10-2|TRBJ2-5
CASRISGSTMVETQYF
TGCGCCAGCAGGATTTCCGGGAGTACAATGGTAGAGACCCAGTACTTC
>once|NA|TRBV5-6|TRBJ2-1
CASSVTAYRLNEQFF
TGTGCCAGCAGTGTGACAGCCTACAGACTCAATGAGCAGTTCTTC
>NA|TRBD1|TRBV6-5|TRBJ1-4
CASSLTLTGARLFF
TGTGCCAGCAGTTTGACTCTAACAGGGGCCAGGTTGTTTTTT
>NA|NA|TRBV4-2|TRBJ2-7
CASSQGRAHEQYF
TGTGCCAGCAGCCAAGGGCGGGCACACGAGCAGTACTTC
>NA|TRBD2|TRBV9|TRBJ2-1
CASNSGIGSEQFF
TGTGCCAGCAATAGCGGGATAGGTAGTGAGCAGTTCTTC
>once|NA|TRBV19|TRBJ1-1
CASQGQGFAEAFF
TGTGCCAGTCAGGGGCAAGGGTTCGCTGAAGCTTTCTTT
>few|TRBD1|TRBV5-1|TRBJ2-1
CASSLLATGTGNNEQFF
TGCGCCAGCAGCTTGTTGGCCACCGGGACAGGTAACAATGAGCAGTTCTTC
>few|NA|TRBV12-5|TRBJ1-5
CASGLVDQPQHF
TGTGCTAGTGGTTTGGTCGATCAGCCCCAGCATTTT
>NA|NA|TRBV11-2|TRBJ2-1
CASSRIRDPLQFF
TGTGCCAGCAGCCGCATACGAGATCCCCTACAGTTCTTC
>NA|NA|TRBV30|TRBJ2-1
CAGERKYNEQFF
TGTGCCGGGGAGCGGAAATACAATGAGCAGTTCTTC
>NA|NA|TRBV6-5|TRBJ2-7
CASSYSPDFYEQYF
TGTGCCAGCAGTTACTCTCCGGACTTCTACGAGCAGTACTTC
>NA|NA|TRBV5-1|TRBJ2-1
CASSLVGRVFDEQFF
TGCGCCAGCAGCTTGGTCGGGAGAGTCTTCGATGAGCAGTTCTTC
>NA|NA|TRBV6-6|TRBJ2-7
CASCSTGSAYEQYF
TGTGCCAGCTGTTCGACGGGATCTGCCTACGAGCAGTACTTC
>NA|TRBD1|TRBV5-1|TRBJ2-7
CASSLAGVGTVLSYEQYF
TGCGCCAGCAGCTTGGCCGGGGTTGGGACAGTTCTTTCCTACGAGCAGTACTTC
>NA|NA|TRBV20-1|TRBJ1-2
CSALLYGYTF
TGCAGTGCTCTACTCTATGGCTACACCTTC
>NA|NA|TRBV5-1|TRBJ1-1
CASSPRPGTEAFF
TGCGCCAGCAGCCCCCGTCCCGGTACTGAAGCTTTCTTT
>NA|TRBD2|TRBV2|TRBJ2-6
CASQRDSASGANVLTF
TGTGCCAGCCAGCGGGACTCAGCCTCTGGGGCCAACGTCCTGACTTTC
>NA|NA|TRBV5-1|TRBJ2-7
CASSLTSSYEQYF
TGCGCCAGCAGCTTGACTAGCTCCTACGAGCAGTACTTC
>NA|NA|TRBV5-6|TRBJ2-5
CASSLAMLNQETQYF
TGTGCCAGCAGCTTAGCCATGCTGAACCAAGAGACCCAGTACTTC
>NA|NA|TRBV7-8|TRBJ2-3
CASRAPGADTQYF
TGTGCCAGCAGAGCTCCAGGGGCAGATACGCAGTATTTT
>NA|TRBD1|TRBV7-9|TRBJ2-3
CASRLGTGGTDTQYF
TGTGCCAGCAGACTTGGGACAGGTGGAACAGATACGCAGTATTTT
>NA|TRBD2|TRBV11-1|TRBJ2-7
CASSPGTSGSYEQYF
TGTGCCAGCAGCCCCGGGACTAGCGGGAGCTACGAGCAGTACTTC
>NA|NA|TRBV5-8|TRBJ2-1
CASSPEGSYNEQFF
TGTGCCAGCAGCCCTGAGGGCTCCTACAATGAGCAGTTCTTC
>NA|TRBD2|TRBV7-2|TRBJ2-3
CASSFAGTRGPDTQYF
TGTGCCAGCAGCTTCGCCGGGACTAGAGGCCCAGATACGCAGTATTTT
>NA|NA|TRBV5-1|TRBJ2-5
CASSLGGGETQYF
TGCGCCAGCAGCCTCGGAGGCGGGGAGACCCAGTACTTC
>once|TRBD1|TRBV9|TRBJ1-6
CASSVDGTAISPLHF
TGTGCCAGCAGCGTAGACGGGACAGCTATTTCACCCCTCCACTTT
>NA|TRBD1|TRBV6-6|TRBJ2-2
CASLTWDRVPAGELFF
TGTGCCAGTCTCACTTGGGACAGGGTCCCCGCCGGGGAGCTGTTTTTT
>once|NA|TRBV7-3|TRBJ2-2
CASSYQSGSRPGELFF
TGTGCCAGCAGCTATCAATCCGGGTCTCGGCCAGGGGAGCTGTTTTTT
>NA|TRBD1|TRBV5-1|TRBJ2-7
CASSGGQGEDEQYF
TGCGCCAGCAGCGGGGGACAGGGGGAGGACGAGCAGTACTTC
>few|TRBD2|TRBV6-1|TRBJ2-3
CAISSAGVRDTQYF
TGTGCCATCAGTTCAGCGGGAGTTAGAGATACGCAGTATTTT
>NA|NA|TRBV30|TRBJ1-1
CAWRDSMNTEAFF
TGTGCCTGGAGGGACAGCATGAACACTGAAGCTTTCTTT
>NA|NA|TRBV6-5|TRBJ2-1
CASSDIVAYNEQFF
TGTGCCAGCAGTGACATCGTGGCTTACAATGAGCAGTTCTTC
>NA|NA|TRBV27|TRBJ1-4
CASRSSVYEKLFF
TGTGCCAGCAGGAGCAGCGTTTATGAAAAACTGTTTTTT
>NA|TRBD1|TRBV11-2|TRBJ1-1
CASSPGTGGMNTEAFF
TGTGCCAGCAGCCCTGGGACAGGGGGGATGAACACTGAAGCTTTCTTT
>NA|TRBD2|TRBV7-3|TRBJ2-1
CASSFMAGDNEQFF
TGTGCCAGCAGCTTTATGGCGGGAGACAATGAGCAGTTCTTC
>once|TRBD2|TRBV11-2|TRBJ2-7
CASSLELAGYEQYF
TGTGCCAGCAGCTTAGAACTAGCGGGCTACGAGCAGTACTTC
>NA|NA|TRBV5-1|TRBJ1-5
CASSPSPGGNQPQHF
TGCGCCAGCAGCCCCTCCCCAGGGGGCAATCAGCCCCAGCATTTT
>NA|NA|TRBV21-1|TRBJ1-2
CASVRTTGYGYTF
TGTGCCAGCGTGCGAACAACAGGGTATGGCTACACCTTC
>NA|NA|TRBV9|TRBJ1-1
CASTLRLEHWEAFF
TGTGCCAGCACCCTTAGACTGGAACACTGGGAAGCTTTCTTT
>NA|NA|TRBV29-1|TRBJ2-2
CSVERLRATGELFF
TGCAGCGTCGAGCGGCTCAGAGCCACCGGGGAGCTGTTTTTT
>NA|NA|TRBV11-2|TRBJ1-4
CASSFTGLREKLFF
TGTGCCAGCAGCTTCACAGGGTTAAGAGAAAAACTGTTTTTT
>NA|NA|TRBV29-1|TRBJ1-1
CSVVPPLNTEAFF
TGCAGCGTTGTTCCCCCATTGAACACTGAAGCTTTCTTT
>NA|NA|TRBV27|TRBJ2-4
CASSLSSGGTTKNIQYF
TGTGCCAGCAGTTTAAGTTCCGGAGGAACGACCAAAAACATTCAGTACTTC
>few|NA|TRBV6-1|TRBJ1-1
CASISRVRTEAFF
TGTGCCAGCATATCCAGGGTGAGAACTGAAGCTTTCTTT
>NA|NA|TRBV7-6|TRBJ2-7
CASSLAGSGRGKYEQYF
TGTGCCAGCAGCTTAGCAGGTTCGGGGAGAGGGAAATACGAGCAGTACTTC
>once|TRBD2|TRBV4-2|TRBJ2-7
CASSLGTSGSYEQYF
TGTGCCAGCAGCCTCGGGACTAGCGGCTCCTACGAGCAGTACTTC
>NA|NA|TRBV7-9|TRBJ1-5
CASSSGQTNQPQHF
TGTGCCAGCAGCTCCGGACAGACGAATCAGCCCCAGCATTTT
>NA|TRBD2|TRBV5-1|TRBJ2-7
CASSTGLAGVSPYEQYF
TGCGCCAGCAGCACCGGACTAGCGGGAGTTAGTCCCTACGAGCAGTACTTC